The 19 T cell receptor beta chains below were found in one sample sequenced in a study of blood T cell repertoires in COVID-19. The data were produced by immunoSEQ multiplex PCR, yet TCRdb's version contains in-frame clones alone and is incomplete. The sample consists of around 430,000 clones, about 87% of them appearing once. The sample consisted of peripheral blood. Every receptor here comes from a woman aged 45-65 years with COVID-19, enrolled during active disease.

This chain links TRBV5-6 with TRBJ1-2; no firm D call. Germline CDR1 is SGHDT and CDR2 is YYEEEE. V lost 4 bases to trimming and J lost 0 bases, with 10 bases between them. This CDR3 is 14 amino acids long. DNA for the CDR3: TGTGCCAGCAGCCCTCGCGCTTCTAACTATGGCTACACCTTC. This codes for CASSPRASNYGYTF. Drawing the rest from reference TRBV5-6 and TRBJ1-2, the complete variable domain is DAGVTQSPTHLIKTRGQQVTLRCSPKSGHDTVSWYQQALGQGPQFIFQYYEEEERQRGNFPDRFSGHQFPNYSSELNVNALLLGDSALYLCASSPRASNYGYTFGSGTRLTVV.

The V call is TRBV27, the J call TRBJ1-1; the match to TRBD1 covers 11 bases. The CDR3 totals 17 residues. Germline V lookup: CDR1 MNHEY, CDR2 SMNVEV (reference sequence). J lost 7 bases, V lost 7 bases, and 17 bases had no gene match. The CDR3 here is CASTTWGTDRGQSEAFF. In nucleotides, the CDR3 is TGTGCCAGCACCACGTGGGGCACGGACAGGGGGCAAAGTGAAGCTTTCTTT.

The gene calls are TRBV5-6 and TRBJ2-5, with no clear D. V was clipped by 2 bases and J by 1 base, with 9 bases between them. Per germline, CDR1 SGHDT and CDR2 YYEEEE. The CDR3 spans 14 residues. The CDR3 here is CASSFMAAQETQYF. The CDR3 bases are TGTGCCAGCAGCTTCATGGCTGCCCAAGAGACCCAGTACTTC. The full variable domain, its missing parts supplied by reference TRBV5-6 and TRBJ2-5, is DAGVTQSPTHLIKTRGQQVTLRCSPKSGHDTVSWYQQALGQGPQFIFQYYEEEERQRGNFPDRFSGHQFPNYSSELNVNALLLGDSALYLCASSFMAAQETQYFGPGTRLLVL.

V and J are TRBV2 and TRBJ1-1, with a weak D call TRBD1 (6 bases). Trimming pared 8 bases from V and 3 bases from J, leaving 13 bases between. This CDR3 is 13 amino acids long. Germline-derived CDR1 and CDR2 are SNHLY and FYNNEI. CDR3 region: CASQQGRYTEAFF. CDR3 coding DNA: TGTGCCAGCCAACAGGGAAGGTACACTGAAGCTTTCTTT.

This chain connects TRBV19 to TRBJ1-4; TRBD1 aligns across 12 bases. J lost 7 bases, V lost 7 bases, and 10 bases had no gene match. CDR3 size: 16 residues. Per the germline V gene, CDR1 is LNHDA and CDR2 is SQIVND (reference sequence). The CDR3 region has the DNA TGTGCCAGTACAGGGACAGGGGGCGCATCGGGTGAAAAACTGTTTTTT. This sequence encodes CASTGTGGASGEKLFF.

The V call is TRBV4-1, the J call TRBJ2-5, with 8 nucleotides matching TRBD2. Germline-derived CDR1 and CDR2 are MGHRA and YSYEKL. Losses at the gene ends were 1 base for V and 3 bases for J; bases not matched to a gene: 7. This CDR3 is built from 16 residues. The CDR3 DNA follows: TGCGCCAGCAGCCAAGTAGCTAGCGGGCAAGAAGAGACCCAGTACTTC. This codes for CASSQVASGQEETQYF.

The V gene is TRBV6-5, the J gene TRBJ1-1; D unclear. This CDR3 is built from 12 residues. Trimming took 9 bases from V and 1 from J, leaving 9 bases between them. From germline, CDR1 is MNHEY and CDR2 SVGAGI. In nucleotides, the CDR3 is TGTGCCAGTATGCGGAGGAACACTGAAGCTTTCTTT. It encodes CASMRRNTEAFF.

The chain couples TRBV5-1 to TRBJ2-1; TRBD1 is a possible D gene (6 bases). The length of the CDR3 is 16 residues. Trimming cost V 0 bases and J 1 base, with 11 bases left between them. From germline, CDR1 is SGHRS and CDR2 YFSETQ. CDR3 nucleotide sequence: TGCGCCAGCAGCTTGGCCGCAAGGGGGTCCTACAATGAGCAGTTCTTC. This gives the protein CASSLAARGSYNEQFF. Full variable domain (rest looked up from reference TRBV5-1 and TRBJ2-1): KAGVTQTPRYLIKTRGQQVTLSCSPISGHRSVSWYQQTPGQGLQFLFEYFSETQRNKGNFPGRFSGRQFSNSRSEMNVSTLELGDSALYLCASSLAARGSYNEQFFGPGTRLTVL.

This CDR3 is CASSPSSSSGGADGEQFF. CDR3 DNA sequence: TGTGCCAGCAGCCCATCAAGCTCGTCCGGGGGGGCCGACGGTGAGCAGTTCTTC. The genes are TRBV4-2 and TRBJ2-1; TRBD2 matches 8 bases. V lost 4 bases, J lost 9 bases, and 20 bases stayed unmatched. The CDR3 runs 18 residues. CDR1 LGHNA and CDR2 YNFKEQ come from the germline V gene.

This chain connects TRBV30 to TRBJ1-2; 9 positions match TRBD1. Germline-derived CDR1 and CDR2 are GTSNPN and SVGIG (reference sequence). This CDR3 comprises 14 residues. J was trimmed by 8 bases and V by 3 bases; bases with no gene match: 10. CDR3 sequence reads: CAWSATGGRGGYTF. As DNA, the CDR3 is TGTGCCTGGAGCGCAACAGGGGGCCGAGGGGGCTACACCTTC.

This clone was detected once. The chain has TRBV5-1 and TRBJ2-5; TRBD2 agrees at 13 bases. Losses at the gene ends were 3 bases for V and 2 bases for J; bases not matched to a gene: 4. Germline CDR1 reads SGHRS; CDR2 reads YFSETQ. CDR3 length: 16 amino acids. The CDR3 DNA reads TGCGCCAGCAGCTCGGGACTAGCGGGGTTTCAAGAGACCCAGTACTTC. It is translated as CASSSGLAGFQETQYF.

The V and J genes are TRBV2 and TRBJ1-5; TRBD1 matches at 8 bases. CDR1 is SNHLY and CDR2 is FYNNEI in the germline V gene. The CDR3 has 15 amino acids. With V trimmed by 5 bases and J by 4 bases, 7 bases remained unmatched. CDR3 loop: CASSSEGQANQPQHF. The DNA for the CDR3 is TGTGCCAGCAGTTCCGAGGGACAGGCGAATCAGCCCCAGCATTTT.

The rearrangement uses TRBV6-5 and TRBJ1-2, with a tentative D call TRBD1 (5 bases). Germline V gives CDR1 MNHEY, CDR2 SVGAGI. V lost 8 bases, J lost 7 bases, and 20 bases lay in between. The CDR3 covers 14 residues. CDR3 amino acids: CASLPFAGGGGYTF. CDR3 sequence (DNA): TGTGCCAGCCTTCCCTTCGCGGGGGGAGGTGGCTACACCTTC.

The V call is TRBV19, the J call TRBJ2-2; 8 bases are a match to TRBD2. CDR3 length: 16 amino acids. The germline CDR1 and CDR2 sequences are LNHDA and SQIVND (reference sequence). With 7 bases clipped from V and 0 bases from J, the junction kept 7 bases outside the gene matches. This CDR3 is CASTLQAGANTGELFF. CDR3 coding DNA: TGTGCCAGTACCCTCCAAGCGGGGGCGAACACCGGGGAGCTGTTTTTT.

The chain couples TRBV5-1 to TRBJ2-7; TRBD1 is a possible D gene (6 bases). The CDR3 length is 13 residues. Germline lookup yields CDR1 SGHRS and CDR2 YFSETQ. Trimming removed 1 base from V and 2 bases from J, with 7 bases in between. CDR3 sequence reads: CASSLQGTYEQYF. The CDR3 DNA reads TGCGCCAGCAGCTTGCAGGGGACCTACGAGCAGTACTTC.

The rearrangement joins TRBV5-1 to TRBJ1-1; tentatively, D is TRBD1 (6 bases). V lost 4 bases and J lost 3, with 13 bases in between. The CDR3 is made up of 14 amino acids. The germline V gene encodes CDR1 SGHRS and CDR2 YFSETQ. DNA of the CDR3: TGCGCCAGCAGCATACAGGGCCAGGACACTGAAGCTTTCTTT. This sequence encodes CASSIQGQDTEAFF.

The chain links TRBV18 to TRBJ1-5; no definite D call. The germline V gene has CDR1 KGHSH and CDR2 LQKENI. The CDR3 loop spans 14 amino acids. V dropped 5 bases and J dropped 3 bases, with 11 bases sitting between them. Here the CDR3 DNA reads TGTGCCAGCTCAGGTATAGATACCAATCAGCCCCAGCATTTT. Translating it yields CASSGIDTNQPQHF.

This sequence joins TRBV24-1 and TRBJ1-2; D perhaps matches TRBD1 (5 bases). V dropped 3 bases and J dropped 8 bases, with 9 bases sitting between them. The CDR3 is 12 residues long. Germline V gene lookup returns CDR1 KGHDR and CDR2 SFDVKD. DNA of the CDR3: TGTGCCACCAGTGATGAGGCAGGGGGCTACACCTTC. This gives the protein CATSDEAGGYTF.

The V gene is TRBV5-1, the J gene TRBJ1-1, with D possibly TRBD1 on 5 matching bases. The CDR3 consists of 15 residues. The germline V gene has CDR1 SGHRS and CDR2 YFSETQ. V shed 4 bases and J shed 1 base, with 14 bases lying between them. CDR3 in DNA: TGCGCCAGCAGCCAAGGGCGGGGCACGAACACTGAAGCTTTCTTT. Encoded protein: CASSQGRGTNTEAFF.